The 27 T cell receptor beta chains below come from one sample, sequenced in a study of identifying expanded T cells in peripheral blood. Generated by immunoSEQ multiplex PCR, the TCRdb table keeps only in-frame clones and is missing some. This table holds some 95,000 clones, nearly 90% found once. The specimen was blood. The receptor source for this set is a person between 18 and 69 years old in good health.

V gene TRBV18 combines with J gene TRBJ1-2, with D unclear. V was trimmed by 2 bases and J by 7 bases, leaving 11 bases between them. The CDR3 spans 13 residues. Germline V CDR1 and CDR2: KGHSH, LQKENI. The CDR3 spells CASSPTSLAGYTF. CDR3 DNA: TGTGCCAGCTCACCAACGTCCCTGGCTGGCTACACCTTC.

This clone was seen a few times. This chain joins TRBV7-9 and TRBJ2-3; 7 bases fit TRBD2. The CDR3 extends over 16 amino acids. Germline values: CDR1 SEHNR, CDR2 FQNEAQ (reference sequence). The V segment lost 4 bases and the J segment 3 bases; nucleotides outside the gene matches: 10. The CDR3 DNA reads as TGTGCCAGCAGCTCGTCGCGGGGGACTAAGACAGATACGCAGTATTTT. Residues: CASSSSRGTKTDTQYF.

This chain connects TRBV5-1 to TRBJ1-2; D perhaps matches TRBD1 (5 bases). The germline V gene encodes CDR1 SGHRS and CDR2 YFSETQ. V was cut by 3 bases and J by 2 bases, with 11 bases left in between. The CDR3 covers 14 residues. The CDR3 DNA sequence: TGCGCCAGCAGCTCCGGGACGGCAAACTATGGCTACACCTTC. Its translation: CASSSGTANYGYTF.

The V gene is TRBV5-5, the J gene TRBJ1-5; D unclear. The V gene's germline CDR1 is SGHKS and CDR2 YYEKEE (reference sequence). V was pared by 3 bases and J by 5 bases, with 15 bases between. This CDR3 is built from 15 residues. CDR3 sequence reads: CASSSQTSRDQPQHF. CDR3 in DNA: TGTGCCAGCAGCTCCCAGACATCGCGGGATCAGCCCCAGCATTTT.

The chain joins TRBV6-1 to TRBJ1-1; D possibly corresponds to TRBD1 (6 bases). Trimming cost V 5 bases and J 6 bases, with 16 bases left between them. Germline V lookup: CDR1 MNHNS, CDR2 SASEGT. The CDR3 totals 14 residues. CDR3 DNA: TGTGCCAGCAGTCTACAGGGAGTTGAAGCTGAAGCTTTCTTT. This encodes CASSLQGVEAEAFF.

This clone was detected once. The chain couples TRBV5-1 to TRBJ2-7, with D tentatively TRBD2 (6 bases). The V end was cut by 0 bases, the J end by 5 bases, with 15 bases between. The CDR3 is 15 amino acids. Germline CDR1 SGHRS, CDR2 YFSETQ. The CDR3 region has the DNA TGCGCCAGCAGCTTGGTTTGGGGAGGCTCGAACGAGCAGTACTTC. Its translation: CASSLVWGGSNEQYF.

The chain recombines TRBV7-2 with TRBJ1-5; D not resolved. Trimming cost V 5 bases and J 7 bases, with 15 bases left between them. Germline values: CDR1 SGHTA, CDR2 FQGNSA. The CDR3 has 14 residues. The CDR3 here is CASSLEIQVQPQHF. CDR3 DNA sequence: TGTGCCAGCAGCCTGGAAATTCAGGTCCAGCCCCAGCATTTT.

This chain joins TRBV18 and TRBJ1-1, with unresolved D. The CDR3 contains 16 residues. V was trimmed by 2 bases and J by 3 bases, leaving 16 bases between them. CDR1 and CDR2 from the germline V gene are KGHSH and LQKENI. The CDR3 DNA sequence: TGTGCCAGCTCACCAAGCCTTATCACGTACGACACTGAAGCTTTCTTT. Amino acids: CASSPSLITYDTEAFF.

This rearrangement joins TRBV19 to TRBJ2-1, with 14 positions matching TRBD2. V lost 5 bases and J lost 2; bases outside the gene matches: 8. The length of the CDR3 is 18 residues. Germline V gene sequence: CDR1 LNHDA, CDR2 SQIVND (reference sequence). Written as DNA, the CDR3 is TGTGCCAGTAGTCCAGGGACTAGCGGGGGATATACCTACAATGAGCAGTTCTTC. It yields the protein CASSPGTSGGYTYNEQFF.

There are a few counts of this clone. This chain uses TRBV27 with TRBJ1-6; perhaps TRBD1 as D (6 bases). The germline V gene encodes CDR1 MNHEY and CDR2 SMNVEV (reference sequence). The CDR3 covers 12 residues. V was cut by 8 bases and J by 10 bases, with 12 bases left in between. The chain's CDR3 is CASRSGVSPLHF. CDR3 nucleotides: TGTGCCAGCCGCTCAGGGGTCTCACCCCTCCACTTT.

As DNA, the CDR3 is TGCGCCAGCAGCTCCCACAATGACAGGGCGGGGGGCGAGCAGTACTTC. Its translation: CASSSHNDRAGGEQYF. This sequence joins TRBV5-1 and TRBJ2-7, with D perhaps matching TRBD2 (8 bases). V lost 3 bases to trimming and J lost 6 bases, with 22 bases between them. This CDR3 spans 16 amino acids. Germline V lookup: CDR1 SGHRS, CDR2 YFSETQ.

This clone was detected only once. The gene calls are TRBV29-1 and TRBJ2-1, with a possible D match to TRBD2 (5 bases). CDR3 size: 14 residues. Germline V gene sequence: CDR1 SQVTM, CDR2 ANQGSEA. With 6 bases removed from V and 4 bases from J, the gap between germline ends came to 16 bases. The CDR3 bases are TGCAGCGTAATGAGGGCCCCTGGGTACAATGAGCAGTTCTTC. Protein sequence: CSVMRAPGYNEQFF.

The chain combines TRBV27 with TRBJ2-7; D is unresolved. The ends were cut back, 5 bases at V and 0 bases at J, with 20 bases in the middle. Germline CDR1 reads MNHEY; CDR2 reads SMNVEV (reference sequence). The CDR3 runs 17 residues. In DNA form, the CDR3 reads TGTGCCAGCAGTCACAGAACTTCGACCGTGAGCTCCTACGAGCAGTACTTC. This sequence encodes CASSHRTSTVSSYEQYF.

This sequence joins TRBV7-2 and TRBJ1-4; 8 bases are a match to TRBD1. J lost 8 bases, V lost 0 bases, and 11 bases had no gene match. This CDR3 has 17 residues. Germline lookup yields CDR1 SGHTA and CDR2 FQGNSA. The CDR3 protein is CASSLADRGLTSEKLFF. The CDR3 DNA sequence: TGTGCCAGCAGCTTAGCTGACAGGGGCCTTACCTCCGAAAAACTGTTTTTT.

The J gene is TRBJ2-1, the V gene TRBV14; D unresolved. With 2 bases removed from V and 2 bases from J, the gap between germline ends came to 10 bases. This CDR3 is built from 15 residues. Germline CDR1 is SGHDN and CDR2 is FVKESK. The CDR3 protein is CASSQRISPYNEQFF. In nucleotides, the CDR3 is TGTGCCAGCAGCCAAAGGATTAGCCCCTACAATGAGCAGTTCTTC.

The CDR3 DNA reads as TGCGCCAGCAGCTTGTTCGCAGAAGAGACCCAGTACTTC. Protein sequence: CASSLFAEETQYF. The rearrangement links TRBV5-1 to TRBJ2-5; no definite D call. This CDR3 region has 13 residues. Germline CDR1 reads SGHRS; CDR2 reads YFSETQ. Trimming left V 1 base short and J 3 bases short, with 7 bases between. The full variable domain, rest sourced from reference TRBV5-1 and TRBJ2-5, is KAGVTQTPRYLIKTRGQQVTLSCSPISGHRSVSWYQQTPGQGLQFLFEYFSETQRNKGNFPGRFSGRQFSNSRSEMNVSTLELGDSALYLCASSLFAEETQYFGPGTRLLVL.

This clone was counted a few times. The CDR3 DNA follows: TGTGCCAGCTCCGGGACAGGGGCCTCATACACCGGGGAGCTGTTTTTT. It is translated as CASSGTGASYTGELFF. The V and J genes are TRBV18 and TRBJ2-2; 10 bases agree with TRBD1. J lost 3 bases, V lost 6 bases, and 7 bases had no gene match. This CDR3 has 16 residues. Germline assignment: CDR1 KGHSH and CDR2 LQKENI.

This chain connects TRBV19 to TRBJ1-2; weak D call: TRBD1 (6 bases). V was trimmed by 6 bases and J by 4 bases, leaving 21 bases between them. This CDR3 has 16 amino acids. The germline V gene has CDR1 LNHDA and CDR2 SQIVND (reference sequence). The CDR3 loop reads CASSQPSAGDPYGYTF. CDR3 bases: TGTGCCAGTAGCCAACCTAGCGCAGGGGACCCCTATGGCTACACCTTC.

The chain carries TRBV7-6 and TRBJ2-1; the D is unclear. V lost 1 base and J 10 bases, leaving 8 bases between the germline ends. This CDR3 is built from 12 residues. CDR1 SGHVS and CDR2 FNYEAQ come from the germline V gene. In DNA form, the CDR3 reads TGTGCCAGCAGCTTAGATCTAGGAGAGCAGTTCTTC. Translating it yields CASSLDLGEQFF.

This rearrangement joins TRBV19 to TRBJ2-1; the match to TRBD1 covers 9 bases. CDR3 length equals 15 residues. The junction had 4 bases not matched to a gene; V was cut back by 2 bases and J by 5 bases. Looked up from germline, CDR1 is LNHDA and CDR2 is SQIVND (reference sequence). The CDR3 DNA follows: TGTGCCAGTAGTATACCCGGGACAGGGAACAATGAGCAGTTCTTC. Protein: CASSIPGTGNNEQFF.

A single count supports this clone. Other nucleotide sequences in the sample specify the same CDR3. The chain combines TRBV27 with TRBJ2-7; possibly TRBD2 for D (6 bases). The CDR3 is 14 residues long. Looked up from germline, CDR1 is MNHEY and CDR2 is SMNVEV (reference sequence). Trimming shortened V by 5 bases and J by 0 bases, and 11 bases separated the two germline ends. The CDR3 DNA reads as TGTGCCAGCAGTCGGGCGGGGCACTCCTACGAGCAGTACTTC. Protein product: CASSRAGHSYEQYF.

The rearrangement links TRBV6-1 to TRBJ2-7; TRBD2 aligns across 7 bases. The germline V gene encodes CDR1 MNHNS and CDR2 SASEGT. Germline trimming cut 3 bases from V and 5 bases from J; bases unmatched to any gene: 4. This CDR3 is built from 13 residues. The CDR3 sequence is CASSDGLADEQYF. CDR3 coding DNA: TGTGCCAGCAGTGATGGGCTAGCGGACGAGCAGTACTTC.

On this clone: Other DNA sequences from this sample encode an identical CDR3 as well. The rearrangement uses TRBV7-9 and TRBJ2-5; D remains unclear. Germline V lookup: CDR1 SEHNR, CDR2 FQNEAQ (reference sequence). Trimming stripped 5 bases from V and 2 bases from J, with 3 bases between. The CDR3 has 11 residues. The CDR3 sequence: CASSPQETQYF. The CDR3, as DNA: TGTGCCAGCAGCCCGCAAGAGACCCAGTACTTC.

The rearrangement links TRBV7-2 to TRBJ1-5; possible D gene TRBD1, 5 bases. The germline V and J ends were trimmed by 4 bases and 2 bases, with 12 bases remaining between them. There are 15 residues in the CDR3. Germline assignment: CDR1 SGHTA and CDR2 FQGNSA. The CDR3 is CASSSQGVRNQPQHF. The CDR3 DNA sequence: TGTGCCAGCAGCTCCCAGGGCGTTCGCAATCAGCCCCAGCATTTT.

The V call is TRBV19, the J call TRBJ2-5; 7 nucleotides match TRBD1. J lost 1 base, V lost 6 bases, and 8 bases had no gene match. The CDR3 has 15 residues. Germline V gene data show CDR1 as LNHDA and CDR2 as SQIVND (reference sequence). The CDR3 DNA follows: TGTGCCAGTAGCCCAGGGGGAAGGCTCCAAGAGACCCAGTACTTC. Translated, it gives CASSPGGRLQETQYF.

As regards this clone: In the same sample, other DNA sequences code for this CDR3. The rearrangement links TRBV5-1 to TRBJ2-7; possibly TRBD2 for D (6 bases). From germline, CDR1 is SGHRS and CDR2 YFSETQ. Trimming took off 1 base at V and 2 bases at J, with 10 bases between the two ends. CDR3 length: 14 amino acids. CDR3 DNA sequence: TGCGCCAGCAGCTTGTCTGGCGGGACCTACGAGCAGTACTTC. This encodes CASSLSGGTYEQYF.

This chain joins TRBV7-6 and TRBJ2-1; a weak D match, TRBD2 (6 bases). CDR3 length equals 17 residues. Trimming shortened V by 0 bases and J by 0 bases, and 12 bases separated the two germline ends. Germline lookup yields CDR1 SGHVS and CDR2 FNYEAQ. CDR3 DNA sequence: TGTGCCAGCAGCTTAGCGTCTGCGGGGAGCTCCTACAATGAGCAGTTCTTC. Residues: CASSLASAGSSYNEQFF.